A single TCR beta chain is shown here with its context. Antigen: not known. This CDR3 is built from 15 residues. Trimming stripped 2 bases from V and 2 bases from J, with 9 bases between. The data are from a study of T cells after yellow fever vaccination. Study findings and constraints: Once the booster was given, most primary-vaccination clones reappeared, at just under 98% for CD4 and more than 85% for CD8.

TCR cDNA was made by 5'RACE template switching, adding a universal primer site and UMIs. TCRdb reprocessed the 5' RACE reads with MiXCR, giving one entry per CDR3 protein. The sample includes hundreds of thousands of distinct CDR3 sequences, about 12% of them seen just once. This sample comprised PBMCs, obtained on the day of the yellow fever booster vaccination. The gene calls are TRBV12-3 or TRBV12-4 and TRBJ2-2, with D unresolved. The TCR was taken from a man aged 25 to 40 who received the YFV17D yellow fever vaccine. The DNA of the CDR3 is TGTGCCAGCAGTTTACTACAGACAAACACCGGGGAGCTGTTTTTT. Translation gives CASSLLQTNTGELFF.